Included here is one T cell receptor (beta chain) sequence, with context. This sample was included in a study of tumor and adjacent non-tumor tissue in lung cancer. Study context: Samples averaged about 3.8 million productive TCRbeta reads each.

RNA was extracted from bulk tissue without any cell sorting. The V and J ends lost 5 bases and 1 base, in that order; junction bases with no gene match: 4. The CDR3 is 15 amino acids. CDR1 SEHNR and CDR2 FQNEAQ come from the germline V gene (reference sequence). The library came from three nested PCR rounds adapted from ARM-PCR protocols. TCRdb recomputed calls from the multiplex PCR reads with MiXCR, one row per CDR3 protein. Of some 120,000 distinct CDR3 sequences in the sample, 60% to 70% were seen once. The specimen was lung tumor tissue. The sequence was obtained from a man aged 25-40 years with non-small cell lung cancer. This chain links TRBV7-9 with TRBJ2-2; 7 bases are a match to TRBD2. In DNA, the CDR3 is TGTGCCAGCAGCCCCCCGGGGGGGAACACCGGGGAGCTGTTTTTT. Its translation is CASSPPGGNTGELFF. The whole variable domain, filled in from reference TRBV7-9 and TRBJ2-2, reads DTGVSQNPRHKITKRGQNVTFRCDPISEHNRLYWYRQTLGQGPEFLTYFQNEAQLEKSRLLSDRFSAERPKGSFSTLEIQRTEQGDSAMYLCASSPPGGNTGELFFGEGSRLTVL.